This entry features one T cell receptor (beta chain) sequence. What it binds is not known. V shed 1 base and J shed 5 bases, with 17 bases lying between them. Germline lookup yields CDR1 MGHRA and CDR2 YSYEKL. The CDR3 contains 16 residues. Some clones are missing from TCRdb's copy, which holds only in-frame ones; the method was immunoSEQ multiplex PCR. The sample has 80,000 to 100,000 clones; 75% to 90% are singletons. The data stem from a study of graft-versus-host responses after intestinal transplantation. This chain connects TRBV4-1 to TRBJ1-1, with TRBD1 as a possible D gene (6 bases). The specimen comprised unstimulated CD8+ T cells sorted from spleen or lymph node cells, sampled before intestinal transplant. This receptor was obtained from a human donor who received an intestinal transplant. CDR3 in amino acids: CASSQVLVGGTTEAFF. CDR3 nucleotides: TGCGCCAGCAGCCAAGTGTTGGTAGGGGGGACGACTGAAGCTTTCTTT.